The 20 T cell receptor beta chains below come from one sample, sequenced in a study of blood T cell repertoires in COVID-19. The table came from immunoSEQ multiplex PCR; TCRdb's copy has only in-frame clones and leaves some out. The sample includes 150,000 to 190,000 clones, 76% of them seen just once. Specimen: peripheral blood. Receptors were obtained from a woman older than 75 with acute or convalescent COVID-19.

The chain combines TRBV27 with TRBJ2-5; D may be TRBD1 (6 bases). The CDR3 sequence is 16 residues long. CDR1 and CDR2 from the germline V gene are MNHEY and SMNVEV (reference sequence). Trimming took off 5 bases at V and 7 bases at J, with 23 bases between the two ends. CDR3: CASSPNPGAPGTTQYF. The CDR3 coding sequence is TGTGCCAGCAGTCCAAACCCAGGGGCACCGGGGACGACCCAGTACTTC.

This clone was seen repeatedly, ten times or more. The V gene is TRBV19, the J gene TRBJ1-6, with D perhaps TRBD1 (6 bases). The CDR3 sequence is 13 residues long. Germline V gene sequence: CDR1 LNHDA, CDR2 SQIVND (reference sequence). The V gene lost 7 bases and the J gene lost 11 bases, with 15 bases spanning the gap. The CDR3: CASTAGWGPPLHF. The DNA for the CDR3 is TGTGCCAGTACCGCCGGCTGGGGGCCACCCCTCCACTTT. The variable domain in full, with the rest retrieved from reference TRBV19 and TRBJ1-6, is DGGITQSPKYLFRKEGQNVTLSCEQNLNHDAMYWYRQDPGQGLRLIYYSQIVNDFQKGDIAEGYSVSREKKESFPLTVTSAQKNPTAFYLCASTAGWGPPLHFGNGTRLTVT.

The gene calls are TRBV19 and TRBJ1-2; TRBD1 is a possible D gene (6 bases). Germline V gene data show CDR1 as LNHDA and CDR2 as SQIVND (reference sequence). V was pared by 6 bases and J by 9 bases, with 23 bases between. The CDR3 covers 15 residues. For the CDR3, the DNA is TGTGCCAGTAGAAGTCGGGGGGCAGGAGGTTCACGCTACACCTTC. Translating it yields CASRSRGAGGSRYTF. Full variable domain (outside the CDR3, taken from reference TRBV19 and TRBJ1-2): DGGITQSPKYLFRKEGQNVTLSCEQNLNHDAMYWYRQDPGQGLRLIYYSQIVNDFQKGDIAEGYSVSREKKESFPLTVTSAQKNPTAFYLCASRSRGAGGSRYTFGSGTRLTVV.

The J gene is TRBJ1-1, the V gene TRBV6-2 or TRBV6-3, with no clear D. The CDR3 loop spans 16 amino acids. V lost 4 bases to trimming and J lost 3 bases, with 18 bases between them. CDR1 is MNHEY, CDR2 SVGEGT, per germline. The CDR3 protein is CASSWAIRTRDTEAFF. CDR3 sequence (DNA): TGTGCCAGCAGTTGGGCCATTCGGACTAGGGACACTGAAGCTTTCTTT.

CDR3 protein: CASSLDGGNTEAFF. CDR3 nucleotide sequence: TGCGCCAGCAGCTTGGACGGCGGGAACACTGAAGCTTTCTTT. The chain carries TRBV5-1 and TRBJ1-1; D is ambiguous. V lost 0 bases, J lost 1 base, and 7 bases lay in between. The CDR3 consists of 14 residues. Germline V gives CDR1 SGHRS, CDR2 YFSETQ.

The V gene is TRBV6-5, the J gene TRBJ2-7, with D possibly being TRBD1 (6 bases). V was shortened by 5 bases and J by 5 bases, with 19 bases between the two germline ends. The V gene's germline CDR1 is MNHEY and CDR2 SVGAGI. The CDR3 extends over 15 amino acids. The CDR3 DNA reads as TGTGCCAGCAGTAGCCAGGGGTTACCCGTGAACGAGCAGTACTTC. Its protein product is CASSSQGLPVNEQYF.

This clone was detected only a few times. The rearrangement links TRBV4-1 to TRBJ2-3; 7 bases line up with TRBD1. Per germline, CDR1 MGHRA and CDR2 YSYEKL. V was clipped by 3 bases and J by 0 bases; unmatched bases: 6. This CDR3 spans 16 amino acids. The DNA for the CDR3 is TGCGCCAGCAGCCATGGACAGGTGGGAAGCACAGATACGCAGTATTTT. It yields the protein CASSHGQVGSTDTQYF.

This clone occurred once. The gene calls are TRBV19 and TRBJ2-1; D ambiguous. Germline V gives CDR1 LNHDA, CDR2 SQIVND (reference sequence). V shed 1 base and J shed 3 bases, with 10 bases lying between them. The CDR3 has 15 amino acids. The CDR3 DNA reads as TGTGCCAGTAGTATAGCTTCCCTTTACTACAATGAGCAGTTCTTC. It specifies CASSIASLYYNEQFF.

The CDR3 here is CASSVDRGNYGYTF. The CDR3 nucleotides read TGTGCCAGCAGCGTCGACAGGGGGAACTATGGCTACACCTTC. This sequence joins TRBV9 and TRBJ1-2; 9 nucleotides agree with TRBD1. CDR3 size: 14 residues. The trim removed 2 bases at V and 2 bases at J, leaving 1 base unmatched. Germline V gives CDR1 SGDLS, CDR2 YYNGEE.

The rearrangement links TRBV6-5 to TRBJ1-1; the D is unclear. The germline CDR1 and CDR2 sequences are MNHEY and SVGAGI. This CDR3 is built from 14 residues. The V end was cut by 5 bases, the J end by 1 base, with 11 bases between. In nucleotides, the CDR3 is TGTGCCAGCAGTATCTCCGAGGGGAACACTGAAGCTTTCTTT. Protein sequence: CASSISEGNTEAFF.

The chain recombines TRBV11-3 with TRBJ1-4; no firm D call. CDR1 is SGHNT and CDR2 is YENEEA in the germline V gene. Trimming pared 5 bases from V and 7 bases from J, leaving 5 bases between. The CDR3 loop spans 11 amino acids. CDR3 bases: TGTGCCAGCAGCGCAGGTGAAAAACTGTTTTTT. It is translated as CASSAGEKLFF.

The chain has TRBV14 and TRBJ1-1; D is uncertain. The CDR3 covers 14 residues. Trimming removed 4 bases from V and 4 bases from J, with 13 bases in between. Germline CDR1 SGHDN, CDR2 FVKESK. The CDR3 region is CASSPNTWSTEAFF. The CDR3 DNA reads as TGTGCCAGCAGCCCAAACACCTGGAGCACTGAAGCTTTCTTT.

The sample holds a few counts of this clone. This chain joins TRBV3-1 (or the pseudogene TRBV3-2) and TRBJ1-2; 9 bases map to TRBD1. V dropped 1 base and J dropped 5; count of bases not matched to a gene: 8. The V gene's germline CDR1 is LGHDT and CDR2 YNNKEL (reference sequence). CDR3 length: 16 residues. The CDR3 sequence is CASSQGAGQGRYGYTF. The CDR3 DNA is TGTGCCAGCAGCCAAGGAGCGGGACAGGGAAGGTATGGCTACACCTTC.

The rearrangement joins TRBV18 to TRBJ2-3, with 8 bases identical to TRBD2. The CDR3 length is 17 residues. V lost 0 bases and J lost 3; bases outside the gene matches: 8. The germline gives CDR1 KGHSH, CDR2 LQKENI. The CDR3 DNA reads as TGTGCCAGCTCACCACCGGTCAGCGGGGGACTAACAGATACGCAGTATTTT. Its protein product is CASSPPVSGGLTDTQYF.

This clone occurred a few times. The CDR3 spells CASRPTVNTEAFF. The CDR3 nucleotides read TGTGCCAGCAGACCGACAGTGAACACTGAAGCTTTCTTT. The V gene is TRBV2, the J gene TRBJ1-1, with D maybe TRBD1 (5 bases). The CDR3 totals 13 residues. The germline V and J ends were trimmed by 6 bases and 0 bases, with 8 bases remaining between them. Looked up from germline, CDR1 is SNHLY and CDR2 is FYNNEI.

The chain combines TRBV3-1 (or the pseudogene TRBV3-2) with TRBJ1-1; D gene ambiguous. V was cut by 2 bases and J by 2 bases, with 6 bases left in between. The CDR3 runs to 13 residues. Germline CDR1 and CDR2: LGHDT and YNNKEL (reference sequence). The CDR3 DNA follows: TGTGCCAGCAGCCAAATCAGAAACACTGAAGCTTTCTTT. It encodes CASSQIRNTEAFF.

The V and J genes are TRBV6-6 and TRBJ1-1; D uncertain. The CDR3 sequence is 10 residues long. V lost 6 bases and J lost 8, with 7 bases in between. Germline values: CDR1 MNHNY, CDR2 SVGAGI (reference sequence). The CDR3 nucleotides are TGTGCCAGCAGGGCACTAGAAGCTTTCTTT. Translated: CASRALEAFF.

This clone occurred a few times. This chain uses TRBV30 with TRBJ1-5; a possible D gene is TRBD1 (5 bases). The V and J ends lost 0 bases and 5 bases respectively, with 8 bases between them. Per the germline V gene, CDR1 is GTSNPN and CDR2 is SVGIG (reference sequence). The CDR3 has 13 residues. CDR3 DNA: TGTGCCTGGAGTGTACAGGAATATCAGCCCCAGCATTTT. Residues: CAWSVQEYQPQHF.

This clone was counted a single time. V and J are TRBV10-3 and TRBJ1-2; TRBD1 matches 8 bases. Trimming cost V 4 bases and J 4 bases; bases outside gene matches: 5. Looked up from germline, CDR1 is ENHRY and CDR2 is SYGVKD. The CDR3 sequence is 14 residues long. CDR3 in DNA: TGTGCCATCAGTGGTCAGGGGGCGCCCTATGGCTACACCTTC. This sequence encodes CAISGQGAPYGYTF.

This sequence joins TRBV18 and TRBJ2-5; tentative D call: TRBD1 (6 bases). CDR1 is KGHSH, CDR2 LQKENI, per germline. V was pared by 2 bases and J by 5 bases, with 12 bases between. The CDR3 is made up of 14 amino acids. In DNA form, the CDR3 reads TGTGCCAGCTCACCATCCGCAGGGGTGGAGACCCAGTACTTC. This codes for CASSPSAGVETQYF.